This note documents a single TCR beta chain sequence. The target antigen is unknown. The data originate from a study of shared clonotypes between healthy human individuals. Findings and caveats of the study: Sorted-subset samples were not fully sequenced, rarefaction indicated.

Repertoires were generated with immunoSEQ multiplex PCR, while TCRdb's copy carries only in-frame clones and drops some. The sample lists around 2,000,000 clones, roughly 94% occurring once. The naive CD8 fraction comprised CD45RO-negative cells positively selected for CCR7 and excluded terminally differentiated effector memory CD45RA+ cells. Sequenced material: naive CD8+ T cells sorted from blood. This sequence originates from a man aged 18 to 30 in good health.

The DNA of the CDR3 is TGTGCCAGCAGCCCCTGGACTAGCGTGTCATACGAGCAGTACTTC. Its protein is CASSPWTSVSYEQYF. This chain joins TRBV7-8 and TRBJ2-7, with 9 bases aligning to TRBD2. The germline gives CDR1 SGHVS, CDR2 FQNEAQ. V lost 5 bases and J lost 4; bases outside the gene matches: 9. The CDR3 is made up of 15 amino acids.